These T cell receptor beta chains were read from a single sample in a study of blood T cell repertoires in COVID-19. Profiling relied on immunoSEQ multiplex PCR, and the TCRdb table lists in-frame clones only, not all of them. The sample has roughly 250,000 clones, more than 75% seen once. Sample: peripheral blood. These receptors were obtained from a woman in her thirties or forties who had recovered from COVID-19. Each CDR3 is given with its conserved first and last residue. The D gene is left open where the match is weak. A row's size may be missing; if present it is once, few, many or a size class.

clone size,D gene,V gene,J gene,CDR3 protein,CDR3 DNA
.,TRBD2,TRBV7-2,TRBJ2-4,CASSFGSRGKRNIQYF,TGTGCCAGCAGCTTCGGGTCGCGGGGGAAGAGGAACATTCAGTACTTC
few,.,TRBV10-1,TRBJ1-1,CASSAQGPGGTEAFF,TGCGCCAGCAGTGCCCAGGGCCCCGGGGGCACTGAAGCTTTCTTT
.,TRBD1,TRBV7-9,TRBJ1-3,CASSLQGALFSGNTIYF,TGTGCCAGCAGCTTACAGGGGGCTTTATTCTCTGGAAACACCATATATTTT
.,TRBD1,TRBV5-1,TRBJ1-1,CASSRGQANTEAFF,TGCGCCAGCAGCCGGGGACAGGCGAACACTGAAGCTTTCTTT
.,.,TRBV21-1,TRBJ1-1,CASDNRVSTEAFF,TGTGCCAGCGATAACAGGGTTAGCACTGAAGCTTTCTTT
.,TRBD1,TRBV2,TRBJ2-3,CASSGQGTSTDTQYF,TGTGCCAGCAGTGGACAGGGCACTAGCACAGATACGCAGTATTTT
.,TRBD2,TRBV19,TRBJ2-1,CASSMRTSGRFLGNEQFF,TGTGCCAGTAGTATGCGGACTAGCGGGAGGTTTTTGGGCAATGAGCAGTTCTTC
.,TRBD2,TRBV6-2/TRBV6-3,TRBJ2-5,CASSYGFGGSQETQYF,TGTGCCAGCAGTTACGGCTTCGGGGGGTCCCAAGAGACCCAGTACTTC
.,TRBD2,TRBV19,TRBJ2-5,CASSIGIAGGETQYF,TGTGCCAGTAGTATAGGGATAGCGGGAGGCGAGACCCAGTACTTC
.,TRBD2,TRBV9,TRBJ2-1,CASSVHPRREGLGNEQFF,TGTGCCAGCAGCGTACACCCCCGGCGGGAGGGCTTGGGCAATGAGCAGTTCTTC
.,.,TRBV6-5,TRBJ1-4,CASSYSRAEKLFF,TGTGCCAGCAGTTACTCCAGGGCTGAAAAACTGTTTTTT
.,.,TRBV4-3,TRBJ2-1,CASSRDLFNEQFF,TGCGCCAGCAGTCGGGATCTCTTCAATGAGCAGTTCTTC
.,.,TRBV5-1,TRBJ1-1,CASSPGTHTEAFF,TGCGCCAGCAGCCCCGGGACACACACTGAAGCTTTCTTT
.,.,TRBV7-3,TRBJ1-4,CASSPGGAPAEKLFF,TGTGCCAGCAGCCCCGGCGGGGCCCCGGCGGAAAAACTGTTTTTT
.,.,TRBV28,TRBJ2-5,CASSPRETQYF,TGTGCCAGCAGTCCGCGGGAGACCCAGTACTTC
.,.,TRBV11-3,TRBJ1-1,CASSQGQPNTEAFF,TGTGCCAGCAGCCAAGGACAGCCTAACACTGAAGCTTTCTTT
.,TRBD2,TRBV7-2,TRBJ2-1,CASSAGSSGRGKEQFF,TGTGCCAGCAGCGCGGGCTCCAGCGGGAGGGGGAAAGAGCAGTTCTTC
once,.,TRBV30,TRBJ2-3,CGGGRTDTQYF,TGTGGGGGCGGCCGCACAGATACGCAGTATTTT
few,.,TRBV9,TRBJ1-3,CASSREGENTIYF,TGTGCCAGCAGCCGGGAGGGGGAGAACACCATATATTTT
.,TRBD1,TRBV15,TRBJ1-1,CATSIDRGVVLSF,TGTGCCACCAGCATCGACAGGGGAGTAGTCCTAAGCTTT
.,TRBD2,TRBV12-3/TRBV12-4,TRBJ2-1,CASSFAGAEQFF,TGTGCCAGCAGTTTTGCGGGAGCTGAGCAGTTCTTC
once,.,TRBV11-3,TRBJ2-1,CASSLEAAFSSYNEQFF,TGTGCCAGCAGCTTAGAGGCGGCCTTCAGCTCCTACAATGAGCAGTTCTTC
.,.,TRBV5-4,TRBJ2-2,CASSFRGGGELFF,TGTGCCAGCAGCTTCCGGGGTGGCGGGGAGCTGTTTTTT
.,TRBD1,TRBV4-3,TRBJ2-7,CASSHLGTGIHEQYF,TGCGCCAGCAGCCACCTAGGGACAGGGATCCACGAGCAGTACTTC
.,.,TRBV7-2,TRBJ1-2,CASSPWTAKNGYTF,TGTGCCAGCAGCCCCTGGACAGCCAAAAATGGCTACACCTTC
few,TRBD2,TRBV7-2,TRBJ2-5,CASSLGRGSGQETQYF,TGTGCCAGCAGCTTAGGGCGCGGGAGTGGGCAAGAGACCCAGTACTTC
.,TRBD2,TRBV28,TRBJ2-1,CASTGTSGANEQFF,TGTGCCAGCACCGGGACTAGCGGAGCCAATGAGCAGTTCTTC
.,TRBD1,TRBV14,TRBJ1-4,CASSHRQGWGEKLFF,TGTGCCAGCAGCCACCGACAGGGTTGGGGGGAAAAACTGTTTTTT
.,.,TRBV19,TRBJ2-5,CASRPADQETQYF,TGTGCCAGTAGGCCAGCGGACCAAGAGACCCAGTACTTC
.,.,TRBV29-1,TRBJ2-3,CSPALAGGTDTQYF,TGCAGCCCCGCGTTGGCAGGGGGCACAGATACGCAGTATTTT
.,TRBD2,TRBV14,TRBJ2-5,CASSHMSGSVETQYF,TGTGCCAGCAGCCATATGAGCGGGAGCGTTGAGACCCAGTACTTC
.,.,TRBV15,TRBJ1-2,CATSRGATPNYGYTF,TGTGCCACCAGCAGAGGGGCAACTCCTAACTATGGCTACACCTTC